A selection of T cell receptor beta chains follows, all from one sample in a study of T-cell memory formation after mild COVID-19. TCRdb recomputed calls from the 5' RACE reads with MiXCR, one row per CDR3 protein. The repertoire holds 390,000 or so distinct CDR3 sequences, with roughly 15% as singletons. Sequencing was done on a sample of PBMCs or a T cell subset sorted from them (not recorded which). These receptor sequences come from a young man who had mild COVID-19 (a few samples of this study predate the infection). Cell type and time point are not known. CDR3s include the opening cysteine and the closing phenylalanine or tryptophan. The order of the fields is J gene, clone size, V gene, D gene, CDR3 protein, CDR3 DNA. The D gene is left open where the match is weak. Size values are once, few and many counts, or a class for expanded clones, and some rows have none.

J: TRBJ2-3; size: few; V: TRBV6-5; D: TRBD1; CDR3: CASKTGSTDTQYF; DNA: TGTGCCAGCAAGACAGGGAGCACAGATACGCAGTATTTT
J: TRBJ2-7; size: NA; V: TRBV4-3; D: NA; CDR3: CASSQERPSFYEQYF; DNA: TGCGCCAGCAGCCAAGAACGCCCGTCCTTCTACGAGCAGTACTTC
J: TRBJ1-1; size: NA; V: TRBV18; D: NA; CDR3: CASSPPVRGGNTEAFF; DNA: TGTGCCAGCTCACCACCAGTCCGGGGAGGGAACACTGAAGCTTTCTTT
J: TRBJ1-1; size: few; V: TRBV10-3; D: NA; CDR3: CAIRGTDTEAFF; DNA: TGTGCCATCAGGGGGACGGACACTGAAGCTTTCTTT
J: TRBJ1-1; size: few; V: TRBV9; D: TRBD1; CDR3: CASSLGTGVFAEAFF; DNA: TGTGCCAGCAGTTTAGGGACAGGGGTATTTGCTGAAGCTTTCTTT
J: TRBJ1-6; size: NA; V: TRBV12-3/TRBV12-4; D: NA; CDR3: CASSLVARGNSPLHF; DNA: TGTGCCAGCAGTTTAGTAGCGCGGGGCAATTCACCCCTCCACTTT
J: TRBJ2-2; size: NA; V: TRBV7-9; D: NA; CDR3: CAPEAGGNTGELFF; DNA: TGTGCCCCCGAGGCTGGGGGGAACACCGGGGAGCTGTTTTTT
J: TRBJ2-3; size: few; V: TRBV7-9; D: NA; CDR3: CASSSYGGGHSTDTQYF; DNA: TGTGCCAGCAGCTCCTATGGGGGGGGGCATAGCACAGATACGCAGTATTTT
J: TRBJ2-7; size: NA; V: TRBV6-5; D: NA; CDR3: CASSYRGYSYEQYF; DNA: TGTGCCAGCAGTTACCGGGGGTACTCCTACGAGCAGTACTTC
J: TRBJ2-4; size: NA; V: TRBV4-2; D: NA; CDR3: CASTSRPLGIQYF; DNA: TGTGCCAGCACCTCAAGGCCCTTGGGGATTCAGTACTTC
J: TRBJ2-7; size: many; V: TRBV5-1; D: TRBD2; CDR3: CASSPGGLHEQYF; DNA: TGCGCCAGCAGCCCGGGGGGACTGCACGAGCAGTACTTC
J: TRBJ2-7; size: few; V: TRBV4-1; D: NA; CDR3: CASSYTPAEQYF; DNA: TGCGCCAGCAGCTACACCCCCGCCGAGCAGTACTTC
J: TRBJ2-7; size: NA; V: TRBV7-9; D: NA; CDR3: CASSSSTAYEQYF; DNA: TGTGCCAGCAGTTCGTCGACAGCGTACGAGCAGTACTTC
J: TRBJ1-2; size: NA; V: TRBV7-2; D: NA; CDR3: CASSLVRQGGYGYTF; DNA: TGTGCCAGCAGCTTAGTCCGACAAGGAGGGTATGGCTACACCTTC
J: TRBJ1-1; size: NA; V: TRBV6-5; D: NA; CDR3: CASSYVQGHTEAFF; DNA: TGTGCCAGCAGTTACGTACAGGGTCACACTGAAGCTTTCTTT
J: TRBJ2-7; size: NA; V: TRBV28; D: NA; CDR3: CASSRDMALSYEQYF; DNA: TGTGCCAGCAGTCGGGACATGGCCCTCTCCTACGAGCAGTACTTC
J: TRBJ2-4; size: few; V: TRBV9; D: NA; CDR3: CASSSRVVGNIQYF; DNA: TGTGCCAGCAGCTCGAGGGTAGTCGGAAACATTCAGTACTTC
J: TRBJ2-5; size: many; V: TRBV5-1; D: TRBD1; CDR3: CASSLDRGQETQYF; DNA: TGCGCCAGCAGCTTGGACAGGGGGCAGGAGACCCAGTACTTC
J: TRBJ1-1; size: few; V: TRBV6-5; D: NA; CDR3: CASSYSRYTEAFF; DNA: TGTGCCAGCAGTTACTCGAGATACACTGAAGCTTTCTTT
J: TRBJ2-3; size: NA; V: TRBV7-3; D: NA; CDR3: CASSLTASGTDTQYF; DNA: TGTGCCAGCAGCTTAACTGCCAGCGGCACAGATACGCAGTATTTT
J: TRBJ2-4; size: NA; V: TRBV7-9; D: TRBD1; CDR3: CASSPGQGYNIQYF; DNA: TGTGCCAGCAGCCCTGGACAGGGATATAACATTCAGTACTTC
J: TRBJ2-5; size: medium-sized; V: TRBV5-1; D: NA; CDR3: CASSLEGETQYF; DNA: TGTGCCAGCAGCTTAGAGGGGGAGACCCAGTACTTC
J: TRBJ1-5; size: few; V: TRBV24-1; D: NA; CDR3: CATSWADNQPQHF; DNA: TGTGCCACCAGTTGGGCAGACAATCAGCCCCAGCATTTT
J: TRBJ2-3; size: few; V: TRBV20-1; D: NA; CDR3: CSANKRDEYTDTQYF; DNA: TGCAGTGCTAACAAACGGGACGAATATACAGATACGCAGTATTTT
J: TRBJ1-1; size: NA; V: TRBV18; D: NA; CDR3: CASSPYVAEAFF; DNA: TGTGCCAGCTCACCATACGTGGCTGAAGCTTTCTTT
J: TRBJ2-7; size: NA; V: TRBV29-1; D: NA; CDR3: CSVKESYEQYF; DNA: TGCAGCGTTAAAGAATCCTACGAGCAGTACTTC
J: TRBJ2-1; size: many; V: TRBV12-3/TRBV12-4; D: NA; CDR3: CASSLFASNEQFF; DNA: TGTGCCAGCAGTTTATTCGCGAGCAATGAGCAGTTCTTC
J: TRBJ2-3; size: NA; V: TRBV7-9; D: NA; CDR3: CASSAALGATDTQYF; DNA: TGTGCCAGCAGCGCCGCTTTAGGGGCCACAGATACGCAGTATTTT
J: TRBJ2-1; size: NA; V: TRBV12-3/TRBV12-4; D: NA; CDR3: CASSAGNGANEQFF; DNA: TGTGCCAGCAGTGCCGGGAATGGGGCTAATGAGCAGTTCTTC
J: TRBJ2-7; size: few; V: TRBV7-9; D: NA; CDR3: CASSLWGYEQYF; DNA: TGTGCCAGCAGCTTATGGGGCTACGAGCAGTACTTC
J: TRBJ2-6; size: few; V: TRBV27; D: NA; CDR3: CASRPSGNSGANVLTF; DNA: TGTGCCAGCAGGCCGTCAGGAAACTCTGGGGCCAACGTCCTGACTTTC
J: TRBJ2-7; size: few; V: TRBV29-1; D: NA; CDR3: CSVENREPLEQYF; DNA: TGCAGCGTTGAAAATAGGGAGCCTCTCGAGCAGTACTTC
J: TRBJ1-5; size: NA; V: TRBV5-5; D: NA; CDR3: CASSADGTETQPQHF; DNA: TGTGCCAGCAGCGCTGACGGGACGGAGACTCAGCCCCAGCATTTT
J: TRBJ2-5; size: few; V: TRBV10-3; D: NA; CDR3: CAISESMQVPQETQYF; DNA: TGTGCCATCAGTGAGTCGATGCAGGTCCCACAAGAGACCCAGTACTTC
J: TRBJ1-5; size: few; V: TRBV7-2; D: TRBD1; CDR3: CASSFTGTGVNQPQHF; DNA: TGTGCCAGCAGCTTCACCGGGACAGGGGTCAATCAGCCCCAGCATTTT
J: TRBJ1-2; size: NA; V: TRBV7-8; D: TRBD1; CDR3: CASTQTRDRGYGYTF; DNA: TGTGCCAGCACGCAAACCCGGGACAGGGGGTATGGCTACACCTTC
J: TRBJ1-1; size: NA; V: TRBV5-5; D: NA; CDR3: CASSFLGTISTEAFF; DNA: TGTGCCAGCAGCTTTTTGGGAACAATCTCCACTGAAGCTTTCTTT
J: TRBJ1-5; size: NA; V: TRBV27; D: NA; CDR3: CASSLSPPGGYSNQPQHF; DNA: TGTGCCAGCAGTTTATCTCCGCCGGGAGGATATAGCAATCAGCCCCAGCATTTT
J: TRBJ2-7; size: few; V: TRBV14; D: TRBD1; CDR3: CASSQDLVQGGPYEQYF; DNA: TGTGCCAGCAGCCAAGATCTGGTACAGGGGGGCCCCTACGAGCAGTACTTC
J: TRBJ2-7; size: NA; V: TRBV12-3/TRBV12-4; D: NA; CDR3: CASSFGGGREQYF; DNA: TGTGCCAGCAGTTTTGGAGGGGGTCGGGAGCAGTACTTC
J: TRBJ2-4; size: NA; V: TRBV6-2/TRBV6-3; D: NA; CDR3: CASSYVGPLAKNIQYF; DNA: TGTGCCAGCAGTTATGTCGGGCCCCTAGCCAAAAACATTCAGTACTTC
J: TRBJ2-1; size: few; V: TRBV9; D: NA; CDR3: CASSVVGQSYNEQFF; DNA: TGTGCCAGCAGCGTAGTCGGACAGTCCTACAATGAGCAGTTCTTC
J: TRBJ1-1; size: NA; V: TRBV12-3/TRBV12-4; D: NA; CDR3: CASRFDSQAFF; DNA: TGTGCCAGCAGGTTTGACAGTCAAGCTTTCTTT
J: TRBJ2-3; size: few; V: TRBV6-5; D: TRBD2; CDR3: CASSYSTSGGTDTQYF; DNA: TGTGCCAGCAGTTACTCGACTAGCGGGGGTACAGATACGCAGTATTTT
J: TRBJ1-6; size: NA; V: TRBV7-8; D: TRBD1; CDR3: CASSRDRGHSPLHF; DNA: TGTGCCAGCAGCAGGGACAGGGGGCACTCACCCCTCCACTTT
J: TRBJ2-3; size: NA; V: TRBV11-2; D: NA; CDR3: CASSFGAPGFGTQYF; DNA: TGTGCCAGCAGCTTTGGGGCTCCAGGTTTCGGTACGCAGTATTTT
J: TRBJ1-3; size: NA; V: TRBV4-1; D: TRBD1; CDR3: CASSQEGGHSGNTIYF; DNA: TGCGCCAGCAGCCAAGAAGGGGGCCACTCTGGAAACACCATATATTTT
J: TRBJ2-1; size: NA; V: TRBV20-1; D: NA; CDR3: CSATTGTATNEQFF; DNA: TGCAGTGCCACGACCGGGACTGCCACTAATGAGCAGTTCTTC
J: TRBJ1-2; size: few; V: TRBV5-6; D: NA; CDR3: CASSLLGSVSNYGYTF; DNA: TGTGCCAGCAGCTTGCTGGGGTCGGTCTCTAACTATGGCTACACCTTC
J: TRBJ1-1; size: few; V: TRBV25-1; D: NA; CDR3: CASSAQLTVTEAFF; DNA: TGTGCCAGCAGTGCACAGCTTACGGTAACTGAAGCTTTCTTT
J: TRBJ2-4; size: few; V: TRBV6-2/TRBV6-3; D: NA; CDR3: CASSMPWGRAKNIQYF; DNA: TGTGCCAGCAGCATGCCGTGGGGGAGAGCCAAAAACATTCAGTACTTC
J: TRBJ1-1; size: NA; V: TRBV4-1; D: NA; CDR3: CASSQEIGNTEAFF; DNA: TGCGCCAGCAGCCAAGAAATCGGGAACACTGAAGCTTTCTTT
J: TRBJ2-7; size: few; V: TRBV29-1; D: NA; CDR3: CSVELRSYEQYF; DNA: TGCAGCGTTGAACTTCGGTCCTACGAGCAGTACTTC
J: TRBJ1-2; size: NA; V: TRBV14; D: NA; CDR3: CASSRAPRGPEGYTF; DNA: TGTGCCAGCAGCCGCGCCCCCCGGGGACCGGAAGGCTACACCTTC
J: TRBJ2-5; size: NA; V: TRBV7-3; D: TRBD2; CDR3: CASSLGLAGGSKETQYF; DNA: TGTGCCAGCAGCTTGGGACTAGCGGGGGGCTCTAAAGAGACCCAGTACTTC
J: TRBJ2-7; size: NA; V: TRBV15; D: NA; CDR3: CATSKGESYEQYF; DNA: TGTGCCACCAGCAAAGGGGAGAGTTACGAGCAGTACTTC
J: TRBJ2-3; size: few; V: TRBV6-5; D: TRBD2; CDR3: CASRGSGGADTQYF; DNA: TGTGCCAGCAGGGGTAGCGGGGGGGCAGATACGCAGTATTTT
J: TRBJ1-5; size: few; V: TRBV18; D: NA; CDR3: CASSLQGPNQPQHF; DNA: TGTGCCAGCTCACTACAGGGTCCTAATCAGCCCCAGCATTTT
J: TRBJ1-4; size: few; V: TRBV5-6; D: NA; CDR3: CASSGTGSNEKLFF; DNA: TGTGCCAGCAGCGGTACAGGGAGCAATGAAAAACTGTTTTTT